The 32 T cell receptor beta chains listed next were all sequenced from one sample in a study. Using its own MiXCR run on the RT-PCR reads, TCRdb lists one record per CDR3 protein. The sample carries hundreds of thousands of distinct CDR3 sequences, approximately 14% recorded once. The sequenced material came from memory CD4+ T cells from blood. Receptors were obtained from a female donor in good health, serving as a healthy control.

This clonotype was seen at least ten times. The V gene is TRBV15, the J gene TRBJ1-1; D gene unclear. The CDR3 consists of 14 residues. Between the trimmed V and J ends, which lost 8 bases and 1 base, there was a span of 14 bases. Germline V CDR1 and CDR2: LNHNV, YYDKDF (reference sequence). The CDR3 DNA sequence: TGTGCCACCGAGAGAAGGGCGGGGAACACTGAAGCTTTCTTT. Its translation: CATERRAGNTEAFF. Filled out from reference TRBV15 and TRBJ1-1, the complete variable domain reads DAMVIQNPRYQVTQFGKPVTLSCSQTLNHNVMYWYQQKSSQAPKLLFHYYDKDFNNEADTPDNFQSRRPNTSFCFLDIRSPGLGDTAMYLCATERRAGNTEAFFGQGTRLTVV.

The CDR3 sequence: CASSPGEAARNGYTF. The CDR3 coding sequence is TGTGCCAGCTCACCGGGGGAGGCAGCTAGAAATGGCTACACCTTC. The chain links TRBV18 to TRBJ1-2, with D possibly being TRBD1 (5 bases). The CDR3 is made up of 15 amino acids. From germline, CDR1 is KGHSH and CDR2 LQKENI. The V gene lost 3 bases and the J gene lost 6 bases, with 17 bases spanning the gap.

The chain uses TRBV29-1 and TRBJ1-1; the D gene is possibly TRBD1 (5 bases). The germline V gene has CDR1 SQVTM and CDR2 ANQGSEA. The CDR3 length is 14 residues. V lost 6 bases, J lost 2 bases, and 16 bases lay in between. CDR3 sequence: CSVATGTINTEAFF. CDR3 nucleotide sequence: TGCAGCGTCGCTACCGGGACTATAAACACTGAAGCTTTCTTT.

The count of this clonotype is one. The chain employs TRBV5-1 and TRBJ1-3; D not certain. Germline V gene data show CDR1 as SGHRS and CDR2 as YFSETQ. With 4 bases removed from V and 8 bases from J, the gap between germline ends came to 19 bases. This CDR3 contains 15 residues. CDR3 bases: TGCGCCAGCAGCCCGGCAGTACCCTATGGCTACACCATATATTTT. This sequence encodes CASSPAVPYGYTIYF.

The rearrangement links TRBV18 to TRBJ2-3; D could derive from TRBD1 or TRBD2 (5 bases each). This CDR3 comprises 17 residues. Trimming removed 3 bases at V and 0 bases at J, with 16 bases between. Germline CDR1 KGHSH, CDR2 LQKENI. CDR3 nucleotides: TGTGCCAGCTCACCCCCCGGTCTGAGGGACAGCACAGATACGCAGTATTTT. Its translation is CASSPPGLRDSTDTQYF.

CDR3 sequence (DNA): TGTGCCACCTCTGGCGGGGGGGTAGGCTCCTACGAGCAGTACTTC. Encoded protein: CATSGGGVGSYEQYF. The chain recombines TRBV28 with TRBJ2-7, with TRBD2 identical over 9 bases. V gave up 10 bases and J gave up 0 bases; unmatched junction bases: 10. Germline CDR1 MDHEN, CDR2 SYDVKM. CDR3 length equals 15 residues.

This chain links TRBV11-2 with TRBJ1-1; 8 bases are a match to TRBD1. This CDR3 has 15 residues. Germline lookup yields CDR1 SGHAT and CDR2 FQNNGV. V gave up 0 bases and J gave up 5 bases; unmatched junction bases: 5. Written as DNA, the CDR3 is TGTGCCAGCAGCTTAGATCCTGACAGGGGTACTGAAGCTTTCTTT. Protein: CASSLDPDRGTEAFF.

This chain uses TRBV20-1 with TRBJ2-7, with D perhaps being TRBD1 or TRBD2 (5 bases each). The CDR3 totals 18 residues. Looked up from germline, CDR1 is DFQATT and CDR2 is SNEGSKA (reference sequence). The V end was cut by 0 bases, the J end by 3 bases, with 24 bases between. As DNA, the CDR3 is TGCAGTGCTAGAGATTACGAGCGGTTAGGGACGGTGAGCTACGAGCAGTACTTC. Translated, it gives CSARDYERLGTVSYEQYF.

V gene TRBV7-2 combines with J gene TRBJ2-3; 9 nucleotides align to TRBD2. Trimming at V came to 3 bases and at J to 0 bases, leaving 4 bases not matched to a gene. This CDR3 region has 16 residues. Per germline, CDR1 SGHTA and CDR2 FQGNSA. Written as DNA, the CDR3 is TGTGCCAGCAGCTTGTGGCTAGCGGGAAGCACAGATACGCAGTATTTT. This codes for CASSLWLAGSTDTQYF.

The genes are TRBV6-2 or TRBV6-3 and TRBJ2-1; weak D call: TRBD2 (5 bases). V lost 7 bases and J 3 bases, leaving 13 bases between the germline ends. CDR3 size: 14 residues. Germline assignment: CDR1 MNHEY and CDR2 SVGEGT. The CDR3: CASMREIFYNEQFF. DNA for the CDR3: TGTGCCAGCATGAGGGAGATCTTCTACAATGAGCAGTTCTTC.

This clonotype was seen at least ten times. The rearrangement links TRBV12-3 or TRBV12-4 to TRBJ2-1; 11 bases are a match to TRBD2. CDR3 length equals 15 residues. The V and J ends lost 6 bases and 6 bases, in that order; junction bases with no gene match: 7. The CDR3, as DNA: TGTGCCAGCAGCCCAACTAGCGGGAGAATCAATGAGCAGTTCTTC. Encoded protein: CASSPTSGRINEQFF.

This clonotype has just a few counts. The chain couples TRBV7-2 to TRBJ2-1; TRBD1 aligns across 7 bases. The CDR3 is made up of 16 amino acids. V lost 2 bases, J lost 3 bases, and 7 bases stayed unmatched. The V gene's germline CDR1 is SGHTA and CDR2 FQGNSA. CDR3 residues: CASSLIGGNYYNEQFF. The CDR3 bases are TGTGCCAGCAGCTTAATAGGGGGCAATTACTACAATGAGCAGTTCTTC.

The rearrangement links TRBV18 to TRBJ2-5, with D perhaps being TRBD1 or TRBD2 (5 bases each). Germline V gives CDR1 KGHSH, CDR2 LQKENI. The CDR3 totals 13 residues. The V gene lost 2 bases and the J gene lost 5 bases, with 9 bases spanning the gap. CDR3 in amino acids: CASSPNWGETQYF. In DNA form, the CDR3 reads TGTGCCAGCTCACCAAACTGGGGGGAGACCCAGTACTTC.

The gene calls are TRBV14 and TRBJ2-2; TRBD1 aligns across 7 bases. The germline V gene has CDR1 SGHDN and CDR2 FVKESK. Trimming at V came to 0 bases and at J to 3 bases, leaving 10 bases not matched to a gene. The CDR3 is 18 residues long. In nucleotides, the CDR3 is TGTGCCAGCAGCCAAGACCGTCGAGACAGGGCCTACACCGGGGAGCTGTTTTTT. This translates into CASSQDRRDRAYTGELFF.

In its sample, this clonotype was seen many times. The chain is built from TRBV7-2 and TRBJ2-5, with D possibly being TRBD2 (6 bases). Germline V gives CDR1 SGHTA, CDR2 FQGNSA. Between the trimmed V and J ends, which lost 5 bases and 0 bases, there was a span of 13 bases. This CDR3 contains 15 residues. CDR3 sequence: CASSLGGRYQETQYF. In DNA form, the CDR3 reads TGTGCCAGCAGCCTTGGGGGGAGGTACCAAGAGACCCAGTACTTC.

V usage is TRBV7-9 and J usage is TRBJ2-1; the D gene is possibly TRBD2 (6 bases). V dropped 5 bases and J dropped 4 bases, with 18 bases sitting between them. This CDR3 spans 16 amino acids. Germline lookup yields CDR1 SEHNR and CDR2 FQNEAQ (reference sequence). The CDR3 is CASSPPGSGIYNEQFF. CDR3 DNA: TGTGCCAGCAGCCCGCCCGGTAGCGGAATTTACAATGAGCAGTTCTTC. The whole variable domain, filled in from reference TRBV7-9 and TRBJ2-1, reads DTGVSQNPRHKITKRGQNVTFRCDPISEHNRLYWYRQTLGQGPEFLTYFQNEAQLEKSRLLSDRFSAERPKGSFSTLEIQRTEQGDSAMYLCASSPPGSGIYNEQFFGPGTRLTVL.

This clonotype has at least ten counts. V gene TRBV12-3 or TRBV12-4 combines with J gene TRBJ2-1; D is possibly TRBD2 (5 bases). This CDR3 spans 16 amino acids. With 6 bases removed from V and 8 bases from J, the gap between germline ends came to 23 bases. CDR3 sequence reads: CASSPGSRVTQHEQFF. CDR3 DNA: TGTGCCAGCAGCCCTGGTTCGAGGGTAACCCAACATGAGCAGTTCTTC.

The CDR3 DNA follows: TGTGCCAGCAGCCAAGTCGGTAGCGGGTCACCCCTCCACTTT. The encoded protein is CASSQVGSGSPLHF. The chain recombines TRBV14 with TRBJ1-6; D is unresolved. V lost 1 base and J lost 10, with 11 bases in between. The CDR3 is 14 residues long. Germline V gene sequence: CDR1 SGHDN, CDR2 FVKESK.

This clonotype has only a few counts. The chain recombines TRBV12-3 or TRBV12-4 with TRBJ2-7; D is undetermined. CDR3 size: 11 residues. V lost 6 bases to trimming and J lost 5 bases, with 8 bases between them. CDR3 sequence: CASSRRDEQYF. Here the CDR3 DNA reads TGTGCCAGCAGCCGCCGAGACGAGCAGTACTTC.

This clonotype came up a few times. This chain uses TRBV2 with TRBJ1-2; 11 bases are a match to TRBD1. The CDR3 is 15 residues long. V gave up 8 bases and J gave up 7 bases; unmatched junction bases: 12. Germline CDR1 and CDR2: SNHLY and FYNNEI. In DNA, the CDR3 is TGTGCCAGCGGTCGTGGGACAGGGGGATTTGGTGGCTACACCTTC. It yields the protein CASGRGTGGFGGYTF.

This clonotype was recorded many times. V gene TRBV20-1 combines with J gene TRBJ2-1, with D perhaps TRBD1 or TRBD2 (6 bases each). The CDR3 has 14 residues. V lost 7 bases and J lost 3, with 16 bases in between. The germline gives CDR1 DFQATT, CDR2 SNEGSKA (reference sequence). In DNA, the CDR3 is TGCAGTGTTAAAAGGGGGGATCGCTACAATGAGCAGTTCTTC. Its protein is CSVKRGDRYNEQFF.

This chain connects TRBV7-2 to TRBJ2-3, with D possibly matching TRBD1 (6 bases). Germline V gene data show CDR1 as SGHTA and CDR2 as FQGNSA. V was cut by 5 bases and J by 0 bases, with 15 bases left in between. The CDR3 spans 16 residues. CDR3 sequence: CASSLVGGESTDTQYF. CDR3 DNA sequence: TGTGCCAGCAGCCTAGTAGGGGGAGAAAGCACAGATACGCAGTATTTT.

Here the CDR3 reads CASSFRQVSGNTIYF. CDR3 DNA: TGTGCCAGCAGCTTCCGACAGGTCTCTGGAAACACCATATATTTT. The chain uses TRBV7-2 and TRBJ1-3; D might be TRBD1 (6 bases). Trimming took 3 bases from V and 0 from J, leaving 9 bases between them. The CDR3 has 15 amino acids. In germline, CDR1 is SGHTA, CDR2 FQGNSA.

The J gene is TRBJ1-2, the V gene TRBV28; TRBD1 is a possible D gene (5 bases). This CDR3 region has 13 residues. Germline CDR1 reads MDHEN; CDR2 reads SYDVKM. V shed 7 bases and J shed 3 bases, with 12 bases lying between them. CDR3 coding DNA: TGTGCCAGCACACCGTGGGGCCACTATGGCTACACCTTC. This codes for CASTPWGHYGYTF.

This clonotype was counted many times. The chain carries TRBV5-1 and TRBJ1-3; TRBD1 matches 8 bases. The CDR3 sequence is 15 residues long. CDR1 is SGHRS, CDR2 YFSETQ, per germline. With 4 bases clipped from V and 2 bases from J, the junction kept 5 bases outside the gene matches. CDR3 protein: CASSTRTGTGNTIYF. The CDR3 coding sequence is TGCGCCAGCAGCACCCGGACAGGGACTGGAAACACCATATATTTT.

This chain uses TRBV12-3 or TRBV12-4 with TRBJ1-5; D uncertain. The CDR3 runs to 14 residues. V was clipped by 6 bases and J by 0 bases, with 9 bases between them. The CDR3 sequence is CASRSGYSNQPQHF. Written as DNA, the CDR3 is TGTGCCAGCAGATCGGGGTATAGCAATCAGCCCCAGCATTTT.

This clonotype was seen many times. The chain combines TRBV20-1 with TRBJ2-1; D is unresolved. The CDR3 covers 12 residues. With 8 bases removed from V and 0 bases from J, the gap between germline ends came to 8 bases. The germline V gene has CDR1 DFQATT and CDR2 SNEGSKA (reference sequence). CDR3 bases: TGCAGTACACCTAGCTCCTACAATGAGCAGTTCTTC. Translation gives CSTPSSYNEQFF.

This clonotype was seen repeatedly, ten times or more. The chain has TRBV4-3 and TRBJ2-1, with a possible D match to TRBD2 (6 bases). CDR3 length: 17 amino acids. Per the germline V gene, CDR1 is LGHNA and CDR2 is YSLEER. Trimming left V 0 bases short and J 0 bases short, with 12 bases between. CDR3 protein: CASSQEGREGSYNEQFF. In DNA, the CDR3 is TGCGCCAGCAGCCAAGAAGGGCGGGAAGGCTCCTACAATGAGCAGTTCTTC.

This clonotype was counted many times. This sequence joins TRBV29-1 and TRBJ2-3; tentatively, D is TRBD1 (6 bases). CDR3 size: 14 residues. V was clipped by 5 bases and J by 4 bases, with 16 bases between them. Germline V gives CDR1 SQVTM, CDR2 ANQGSEA. CDR3 coding DNA: TGCAGCGTTCCCCGACAGGTAGCTTCAGATACGCAGTATTTT. Translating it yields CSVPRQVASDTQYF.

This rearrangement joins TRBV5-1 to TRBJ2-5; 7 bases are shared with TRBD1. With 2 bases clipped from V and 2 bases from J, the junction kept 9 bases outside the gene matches. The germline V gene has CDR1 SGHRS and CDR2 YFSETQ. The CDR3 length is 16 residues. The CDR3 region has the DNA TGCGCCAGCAGCTTACAGGGACAGCCGATTCAAGAGACCCAGTACTTC. As protein: CASSLQGQPIQETQYF.

V usage is TRBV4-3 and J usage is TRBJ1-4, with D possibly matching TRBD1 (5 bases). The CDR3 sequence is 16 residues long. V was pared by 0 bases and J by 7 bases, with 15 bases between. Looked up from germline, CDR1 is LGHNA and CDR2 is YSLEER. The CDR3 loop reads CASSQDWAGPFEKLFF. In nucleotides, the CDR3 is TGCGCCAGCAGCCAAGATTGGGCGGGGCCGTTTGAAAAACTGTTTTTT.

This clonotype occurred a few times. The chain couples TRBV7-3 to TRBJ1-6, with D perhaps TRBD1 (5 bases). The CDR3 covers 15 residues. CDR1 and CDR2 (germline): SGHTA, FQGTGA. Trimming removed 2 bases from V and 7 bases from J, with 12 bases in between. In DNA form, the CDR3 reads TGTGCCAGCAGCTTAGGCCAGGGCCTAAATTCACCCCTCCACTTT. Protein sequence: CASSLGQGLNSPLHF.